This is a list of T cell receptor beta chains from one sample in a study of T cell changes during pregnancy in multiple sclerosis. Measured with immunoSEQ multiplex PCR; TCRdb has only the in-frame clones, and not every one. The sample includes roughly 48,000 clones, roughly 88% of them seen just once. The source was CD4+ T cells from peripheral blood mononuclear cells, collected in the second trimester of pregnancy. The receptors come from a female donor with multiple sclerosis, enrolled in a pregnancy study. CDR3s include the opening cysteine and the closing phenylalanine or tryptophan. The D gene is left open where the match is weak. The size of a clone is reported for some rows only, either as once, few or many, or as a class for expanded clones.

CDR3nt	CDR3aa	v_gene	j_gene	d_gene	abundance
TGCGCCAGCAGCATAGGACTAGCGGCGGGGAGGGGCACAGATACGCAGTATTTT	CASSIGLAAGRGTDTQYF	TRBV5-1	TRBJ2-3	TRBD2	.
TGCGCCAGCAGGCTGGGGCTAGCGGGAGGGTACCAAGAGACCCAGTACTTC	CASRLGLAGGYQETQYF	TRBV5-1	TRBJ2-5	TRBD2	.
TGTGCCAGCAGTGAGTGGGGCAGGGGTTCCTACGAGCAGTACTTC	CASSEWGRGSYEQYF	TRBV2	TRBJ2-7	.	once
TGTGCCAGTAGTATTGGGGGGACTAGCTCGTACGAGCAGTACTTC	CASSIGGTSSYEQYF	TRBV19	TRBJ2-7	TRBD2	.
TGTGCTAGTGGTTCGTTTCCTCTAGCGGGAGAGGTTGGAGATACGCAGTATTTT	CASGSFPLAGEVGDTQYF	TRBV12-5	TRBJ2-3	TRBD2	.
TGTGCCAGCAGCCAAGATTTCGGGACAGGCGCCTACGAGCAGTACTTC	CASSQDFGTGAYEQYF	TRBV4-2	TRBJ2-7	TRBD1	.
TGTGCCAGCAGCGAAGGACAGGTTAGCAATCAGCCCCAGCATTTT	CASSEGQVSNQPQHF	TRBV13	TRBJ1-5	TRBD1	once
TGTGCCAGCAGCTCAGCTAGACCGTTCTATGGCTACACCTTC	CASSSARPFYGYTF	TRBV5-4	TRBJ1-2	.	.
TGTGCCAGCAGGCGGAATGGGAACACTGAAGCTTTCTTT	CASRRNGNTEAFF	TRBV6-1	TRBJ1-1	.	.
TGTGCCAGCAGTGTCTTAGCGGGAGTCTCGGATGAGCAGTTCTTC	CASSVLAGVSDEQFF	TRBV25-1	TRBJ2-1	TRBD2	.
TGTGCCAGTAGTATATTGGGCGGGATCTCAAGAAACACCGGGGAGCTGTTTTTT	CASSILGGISRNTGELFF	TRBV19	TRBJ2-2	.	many
TGTGCCAGCAGCCAGGGACTAGCGGGATCCACGAACACCGGGGAGCTGTTTTTT	CASSQGLAGSTNTGELFF	TRBV4-2	TRBJ2-2	TRBD2	.
TGCGCCAGCAGCCAAACGAGCGGGATCGGGTCCTACGAGCAGTACTTC	CASSQTSGIGSYEQYF	TRBV4-1	TRBJ2-7	TRBD2	.